This T cell receptor (beta chain) stems from a study of control samples from healthy donors and cancer patients. Assay used: immunoSEQ multiplex PCR; TCRdb lists only in-frame clones, some missing. The sample carries about 95,000 clones, about 87% recorded once. Germline V gene data show CDR1 as LNHDA and CDR2 as SQIVND (reference sequence). Trimming removed 4 bases at V and 3 bases at J, with 15 bases between. The CDR3 runs to 15 residues. Only a few counts were recorded for this clone. Sequenced input: blood. The TCR was taken from a woman in her seventies in good health. This chain joins TRBV19 and TRBJ1-2; possible D gene TRBD1, 6 bases. The CDR3 protein is CASSNTGLVHYGYTF. The CDR3 nucleotides read TGTGCCAGTAGTAACACAGGGTTGGTGCACTATGGCTACACCTTC.